A selection of T cell receptor beta chains follows, all from one sample in a study of blood T cell repertoires in COVID-19. Assay used: immunoSEQ multiplex PCR; TCRdb lists only in-frame clones, some missing. The sample holds 65,000 to 85,000 clones, approximately 92% seen once. Sequencing was performed on peripheral blood. These TCRs come from a human donor in a cohort sampled during active COVID-19. Each CDR3 is given with its conserved first and last residue. D genes are given only for firm matches. The size entry is marked missing in some rows and otherwise reads once, few, many or a size class.

V	J	D	size	CDR3	DNA
TRBV7-6	TRBJ1-3	NA	NA	CASSLGTPLFGNTIYF	TGTGCCAGCAGCTTAGGGACACCTCTCTTTGGAAACACCATATATTTT
TRBV10-3	TRBJ1-2	NA	once	CAITQGNYGYTF	TGTGCCATCACCCAGGGGAACTATGGCTACACCTTC
TRBV11-2	TRBJ1-4	NA	NA	CASSSSAGSSEKLFF	TGTGCCAGCAGCTCCTCGGCAGGGTCTAGTGAAAAACTGTTTTTT
TRBV19	TRBJ1-2	NA	NA	CASSIRDRNGYTF	TGTGCCAGTAGTATCCGAGACAGGAATGGCTACACCTTC
TRBV27	TRBJ1-6	TRBD1	NA	CASSLRGQGGSPLHF	TGTGCCAGCAGTTTACGAGGACAGGGGGGCTCACCCCTCCACTTT
TRBV18	TRBJ2-3	TRBD2	once	CASSPPQGRGAGDTQYF	TGTGCCAGCTCACCACCCCAAGGGCGGGGGGCCGGAGATACGCAGTATTTT
TRBV12-3/TRBV12-4	TRBJ2-7	TRBD2	NA	CATRGGSYEQYF	TGTGCCACCCGGGGGGGCTCCTACGAGCAGTACTTC
TRBV10-3	TRBJ2-7	TRBD2	NA	CAIRGGRMVQGRSYEQYF	TGTGCCATCAGGGGGGGGAGAATGGTGCAGGGAAGGTCCTACGAGCAGTACTTC
TRBV5-6	TRBJ2-2	NA	NA	CASSLGFTGTGELFF	TGTGCCAGCAGCTTGGGATTTACGGGCACCGGGGAGCTGTTTTTT
TRBV7-2	TRBJ2-7	TRBD2	NA	CASSPVLAGGVEQYF	TGTGCCAGCAGCCCCGTTCTAGCGGGGGGTGTCGAGCAGTACTTC
TRBV4-2	TRBJ2-3	TRBD2	NA	CASSQADVAGGSTDTQYF	TGTGCCAGCAGCCAAGCGGACGTAGCGGGGGGGAGCACAGATACGCAGTATTTT
TRBV5-6	TRBJ2-2	TRBD2	NA	CASSFQRGVPIGNTGELFF	TGTGCCAGCAGCTTCCAGCGGGGTGTTCCTATTGGGAACACCGGGGAGCTGTTTTTT
TRBV7-2	TRBJ1-4	TRBD1	NA	CASSRNRGSEKLFF	TGTGCCAGCAGCCGTAACAGGGGCAGTGAAAAACTGTTTTTT
TRBV10-3	TRBJ2-7	TRBD1	NA	CAISVGTGAYEQYF	TGTGCCATCAGTGTCGGGACAGGGGCCTACGAGCAGTACTTC
TRBV18	TRBJ2-1	TRBD2	NA	CASSPVLAGVNEQFF	TGTGCCAGCTCACCGGTTCTAGCGGGGGTCAATGAGCAGTTCTTC
TRBV3-1/TRBV3-2	TRBJ1-5	NA	NA	CASSHDRISNQPQHF	TGTGCCAGCAGCCACGACAGGATTAGCAATCAGCCCCAGCATTTT
TRBV5-6	TRBJ1-6	NA	NA	CASSLVQGSDSPLHF	TGTGCCAGCAGCTTGGTTCAGGGCAGTGATTCACCCCTCCACTTT
TRBV6-6	TRBJ2-5	NA	NA	CASSYGTKETQYF	TGTGCCAGCAGTTACGGTACTAAAGAGACCCAGTACTTC
TRBV18	TRBJ1-6	NA	NA	CASSPGQNNSPLHF	TGTGCCAGCTCACCCGGACAGAATAATTCACCCCTCCACTTT
TRBV3-1/TRBV3-2	TRBJ1-1	TRBD1	NA	CASSRQGAYFHTEAFF	TGTGCCAGCAGCCGACAGGGGGCATACTTTCACACTGAAGCTTTCTTT
TRBV7-7	TRBJ1-1	NA	NA	CASSRGPNTEAFF	TGTGCTAGCAGTAGGGGCCCGAACACTGAAGCTTTCTTT
TRBV10-1	TRBJ2-1	TRBD1	NA	CASSETGGVRSYNEQFF	TGCGCCAGCAGTGAAACAGGGGGCGTCAGGTCCTACAATGAGCAGTTCTTC
TRBV5-1	TRBJ2-1	TRBD2	NA	CASSFSSSGGEQFF	TGCGCCAGCAGCTTTAGCTCTAGCGGGGGGGAGCAGTTCTTC
TRBV27	TRBJ2-7	TRBD1	once	CASSFGTGSLHEQYF	TGTGCCAGCAGTTTCGGGACAGGGAGTCTCCACGAGCAGTACTTC
TRBV9	TRBJ1-1	TRBD1	NA	CASSVGGTGGTEAFF	TGTGCCAGCAGCGTAGGAGGGACAGGGGGCACTGAAGCTTTCTTT